This entry lists 10 T cell receptor beta chains sequenced from one sample in a study of response to subunit inactivated influenza vaccine. A single record per CDR3 protein comes from TCRdb applying MiXCR to the RT-PCR reads. The sample holds a few hundred thousand distinct CDR3 sequences, 21% seen once. The sequences come from PBMCs from blood, collected approximately 20 months after vaccination. Receptors originate from a man aged 45 to 70 who received an inactivated influenza vaccine.

This chain joins TRBV5-5 and TRBJ1-4; D remains ambiguous. Looked up from germline, CDR1 is SGHKS and CDR2 is YYEKEE (reference sequence). Deletions cut 7 bases from V and 8 bases from J, with 12 bases between. There are 12 residues in the CDR3. The CDR3 spells CASSLEWEKLFF. The CDR3 coding sequence is TGTGCCAGCTCCTTGGAGTGGGAAAAACTGTTTTTT.

This clonotype appeared a few times. The rearrangement links TRBV11-2 to TRBJ1-6; 7 nucleotides match TRBD1. V shed 2 bases, J shed 6 bases, and the junction held 7 bases outside the gene matches. This CDR3 region has 16 residues. Germline lookup yields CDR1 SGHAT and CDR2 FQNNGV. The CDR3 region has the DNA TGTGCCAGCAGCTTAAGCAGGGGGGGCTCTAATTCACCCCTCCACTTT. Residues: CASSLSRGGSNSPLHF. Based on the CDR3 plus reference TRBV11-2 and TRBJ1-6, the full variable domain is EAGVAQSPRYKIIEKRQSVAFWCNPISGHATLYWYQQILGQGPKLLIQFQNNGVVDDSQLPKDRFSAERLKGVDSTLKIQPAKLEDSAVYLCASSLSRGGSNSPLHFGNGTRLTVT.

This clonotype was found a few times. The chain has TRBV7-6 and TRBJ2-5; a possible D gene is TRBD1 (5 bases). Trimming took off 1 base at V and 2 bases at J, with 11 bases between the two ends. This CDR3 has 15 residues. CDR1 and CDR2 from the germline V gene are SGHVS and FNYEAQ. The CDR3 is CASSLVQGGQETQYF. Here the CDR3 DNA reads TGTGCCAGCAGCTTAGTTCAGGGCGGACAAGAGACCCAGTACTTC.

The rearrangement links TRBV4-1 to TRBJ1-5; no definite D call. CDR1 is MGHRA and CDR2 is YSYEKL in the germline V gene. The CDR3 sequence is 14 residues long. The V end was cut by 1 base, the J end by 9 bases, with 13 bases between. In DNA, the CDR3 is TGCGCCAGCAGCCAAGTAGCCAGCGTGGGGCCCCAGCATTTT. Its protein is CASSQVASVGPQHF.

V and J are TRBV6-1 and TRBJ2-1, with 9 bases identical to TRBD1. This CDR3 comprises 15 residues. Germline values: CDR1 MNHNS, CDR2 SASEGT. Trimming cost V 5 bases and J 8 bases; bases outside gene matches: 10. CDR3 amino acids: CASSRTDRGKDEQFF. CDR3 sequence (DNA): TGTGCCAGCAGTCGAACGGACAGGGGTAAGGATGAGCAGTTCTTC.

The chain recombines TRBV3-1 with TRBJ1-6, with TRBD1 identical over 8 bases. This CDR3 is built from 14 residues. J was trimmed by 6 bases and V by 6 bases; bases with no gene match: 4. CDR1 and CDR2 (germline): LGHDT, YNNKEL (reference sequence). CDR3 region: CASREQGANSPLHF. In nucleotides, the CDR3 is TGTGCCAGCAGGGAGCAGGGGGCTAATTCACCCCTCCACTTT.

Many counts were recorded for this clonotype. The chain combines TRBV2 with TRBJ2-4; weak D call: TRBD2 (6 bases). This CDR3 spans 15 amino acids. V dropped 5 bases and J dropped 1 base, with 12 bases sitting between them. CDR1 is SNHLY, CDR2 FYNNEI, per germline. CDR3 nucleotide sequence: TGTGCCAGCAGTTCCCAGGGACTTGCCAAAAACATTCAGTACTTC. Protein product: CASSSQGLAKNIQYF.

The V and J genes are TRBV12-3 or TRBV12-4 and TRBJ1-2; weak D call: TRBD1 (5 bases). The V end was cut by 6 bases, the J end by 3 bases, with 14 bases between. The CDR3 sequence is 14 residues long. The CDR3 sequence: CASSPGAAHYGYTF. CDR3 sequence (DNA): TGTGCCAGCAGCCCCGGGGCAGCCCACTATGGCTACACCTTC.

The genes are TRBV4-3 and TRBJ2-7; D unclear. V was shortened by 0 bases and J by 3 bases, with 15 bases between the two germline ends. Germline values: CDR1 LGHNA, CDR2 YSLEER. This CDR3 region has 16 residues. The CDR3 nucleotides are TGCGCCAGCAGCCAAGAAGTAGGGCAGAGGTTCTACGAGCAGTACTTC. Protein sequence: CASSQEVGQRFYEQYF.

This clonotype has only a few counts. The rearrangement uses TRBV7-2 and TRBJ1-5; 9 bases map to TRBD1. This CDR3 region has 16 residues. The germline V gene has CDR1 SGHTA and CDR2 FQGNSA. Germline trimming cut 0 bases from V and 4 bases from J; bases unmatched to any gene: 4. CDR3 bases: TGTGCCAGCAGCTTAGCGCGGACAGGGGTTAATCAGCCCCAGCATTTT. It codes for CASSLARTGVNQPQHF.